This T cell receptor beta chain was identified in a study of early T cells in non-severe SARS-CoV-2 infection. Study-wide background: Sequenced material consisted of bulk RNA (from unsorted whole blood), and chains were unpaired. Study-wide points: The matching step, a VDJdb search, favored anti-spike CD8 responses and missed private and CD4 specificities.

The library protocol tagged individual cDNA molecules with unique molecular identifiers. One entry per CDR3 protein, called by TCRdb with MiXCR from the 5' RACE reads. The sample yields 60,000 to 70,000 distinct CDR3 sequences, over 4.5% seen once. This clonotype was counted ten times or more. Its antigen remains unknown. V was clipped by 1 base and J by 4 bases, with 13 bases between them. The CDR3 runs to 15 residues. CDR1 and CDR2 (germline): LNHDA, SQIVND (reference sequence). Sequencing was done on a sample of whole blood. The V gene is TRBV19, the J gene TRBJ1-1; weak D call: TRBD1 (5 bases). This sequence was found in an adult who was a healthcare worker with PCR-confirmed SARS-CoV-2 infection or an uninfected control (not recorded which). This CDR3 reads CASSIAPAGTTEAFF. The CDR3 nucleotides are TGTGCCAGTAGTATAGCCCCGGCAGGGACCACTGAAGCTTTCTTT. The entire variable domain, with the rest obtained from reference TRBV19 and TRBJ1-1, is as follows: DGGITQSPKYLFRKEGQNVTLSCEQNLNHDAMYWYRQDPGQGLRLIYYSQIVNDFQKGDIAEGYSVSREKKESFPLTVTSAQKNPTAFYLCASSIAPAGTTEAFFGQGTRLTVV.